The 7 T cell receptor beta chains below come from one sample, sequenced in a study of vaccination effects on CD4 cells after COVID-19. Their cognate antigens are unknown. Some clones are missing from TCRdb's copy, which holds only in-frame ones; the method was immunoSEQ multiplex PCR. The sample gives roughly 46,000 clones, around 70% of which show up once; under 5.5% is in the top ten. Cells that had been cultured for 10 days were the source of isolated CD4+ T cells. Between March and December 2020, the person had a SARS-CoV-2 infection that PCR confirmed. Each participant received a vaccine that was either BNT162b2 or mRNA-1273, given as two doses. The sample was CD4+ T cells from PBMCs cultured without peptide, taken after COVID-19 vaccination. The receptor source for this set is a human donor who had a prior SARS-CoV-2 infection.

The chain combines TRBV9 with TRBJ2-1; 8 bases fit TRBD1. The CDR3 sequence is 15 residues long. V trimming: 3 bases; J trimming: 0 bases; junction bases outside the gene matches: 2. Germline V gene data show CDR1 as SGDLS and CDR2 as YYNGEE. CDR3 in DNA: TGTGCCAGCAGCGCACAGGGGGACTCCTACAATGAGCAGTTCTTC. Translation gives CASSAQGDSYNEQFF.

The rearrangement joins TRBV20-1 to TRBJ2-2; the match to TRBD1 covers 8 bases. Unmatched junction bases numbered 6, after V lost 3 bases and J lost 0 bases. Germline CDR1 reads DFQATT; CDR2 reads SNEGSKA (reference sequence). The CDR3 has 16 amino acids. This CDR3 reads CSASARDRSNTGELFF. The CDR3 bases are TGCAGTGCTAGTGCCCGGGACAGGTCGAACACCGGGGAGCTGTTTTTT.

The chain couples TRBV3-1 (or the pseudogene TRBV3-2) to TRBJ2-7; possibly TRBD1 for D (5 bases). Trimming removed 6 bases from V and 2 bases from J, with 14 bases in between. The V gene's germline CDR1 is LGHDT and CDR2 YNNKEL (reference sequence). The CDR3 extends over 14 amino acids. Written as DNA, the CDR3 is TGTGCCAGCAGTCCCTACGAAGGGGCCTACGAGCAGTACTTC. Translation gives CASSPYEGAYEQYF.

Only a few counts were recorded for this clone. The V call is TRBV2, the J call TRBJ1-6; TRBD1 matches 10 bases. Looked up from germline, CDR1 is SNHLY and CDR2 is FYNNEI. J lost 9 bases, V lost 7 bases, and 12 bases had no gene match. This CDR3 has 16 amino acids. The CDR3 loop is CASTLARGQGSSPLHF. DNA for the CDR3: TGTGCCAGCACTCTAGCCCGGGGACAGGGGTCTTCACCCCTCCACTTT.

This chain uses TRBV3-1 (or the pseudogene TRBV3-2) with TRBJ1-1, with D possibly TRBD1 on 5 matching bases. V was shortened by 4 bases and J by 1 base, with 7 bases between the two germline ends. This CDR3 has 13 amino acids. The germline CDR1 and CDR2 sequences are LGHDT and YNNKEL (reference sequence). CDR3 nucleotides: TGTGCCAGCAGCCCTCAGGGGAACACTGAAGCTTTCTTT. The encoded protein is CASSPQGNTEAFF.

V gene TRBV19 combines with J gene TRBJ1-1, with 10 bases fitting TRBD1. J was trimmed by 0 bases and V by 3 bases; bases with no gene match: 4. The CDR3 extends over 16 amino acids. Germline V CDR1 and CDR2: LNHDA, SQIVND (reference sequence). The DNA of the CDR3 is TGTGCCAGTAGTATGGGGGACAGGGGAATGAACACTGAAGCTTTCTTT. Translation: CASSMGDRGMNTEAFF.

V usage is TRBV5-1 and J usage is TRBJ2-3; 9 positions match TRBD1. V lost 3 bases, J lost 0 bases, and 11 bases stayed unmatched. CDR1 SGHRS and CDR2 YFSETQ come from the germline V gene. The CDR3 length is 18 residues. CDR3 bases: TGCGCCAGCAGCTACGGACAGGGGACCTATTCTAGCACAGATACGCAGTATTTT. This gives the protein CASSYGQGTYSSTDTQYF.